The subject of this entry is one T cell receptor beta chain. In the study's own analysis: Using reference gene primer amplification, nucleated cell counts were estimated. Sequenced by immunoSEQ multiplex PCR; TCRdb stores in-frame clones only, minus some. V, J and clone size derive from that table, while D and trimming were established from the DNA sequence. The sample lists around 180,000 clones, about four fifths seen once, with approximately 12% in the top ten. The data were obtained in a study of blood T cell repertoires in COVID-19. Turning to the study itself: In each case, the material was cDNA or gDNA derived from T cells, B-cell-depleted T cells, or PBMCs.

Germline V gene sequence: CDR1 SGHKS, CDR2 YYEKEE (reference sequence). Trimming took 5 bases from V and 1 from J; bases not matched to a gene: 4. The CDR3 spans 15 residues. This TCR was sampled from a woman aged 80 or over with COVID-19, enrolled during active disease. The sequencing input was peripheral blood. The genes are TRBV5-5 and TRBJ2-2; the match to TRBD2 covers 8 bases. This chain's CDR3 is CASSPGLVNTGELFF. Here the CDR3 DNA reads TGTGCCAGCAGTCCGGGACTAGTGAACACCGGGGAGCTGTTTTTT.